The entry below describes one TCR beta chain. These data come from a study of blood T cell repertoires in COVID-19. Looking at the study overall: Specimens from acute and convalescent COVID-19 originated in the United States, Italy and Spain. From T cells, B-cell-depleted T cells, or PBMCs came the material, which was cDNA or gDNA.

In the authors' workflow: Quantification of nucleated cells was approximated via reference gene primer amplification. TCRdb's copy holds only in-frame clones and misses some; the assay was immunoSEQ multiplex PCR. V and J calls and clone size are as listed in that table; D and trimming were resolved from the DNA. The table includes roughly 46,000 clones, about 89% detected once. CDR1 is SNHLY and CDR2 is FYNNEI in the germline V gene. There are 14 residues in the CDR3. The junction had 4 bases not matched to a gene; V was cut back by 5 bases and J by 7 bases. Material for sequencing was peripheral blood. This sequence was found in a human donor in a cohort sampled during active COVID-19. The chain employs TRBV2 and TRBJ1-5; 11 nucleotides match TRBD1. In nucleotides, the CDR3 is TGTGCCAGCAGTAGGACAGGGGGCGAACAGCCCCAGCATTTT. Translated: CASSRTGGEQPQHF.